The 26 T cell receptor beta chains reported below all come from one sample, sequenced in a study of CD8+ T cells in alopecia areata. cDNA reverse transcribed from extracted RNA served as the sequencing template. Assay: immunoSEQ multiplex PCR; the TCRdb copy retains only in-frame clones and omits some. The sample contains roughly 170,000 clones, about 60% of which appear only once. Sample treatment: oral pan-JAK inhibitor, 5-10 mg twice daily. Sequences were derived from CD8+ T cells sorted from blood, sampled at week 24, from a patient treated with tofacitinib. These TCRs come from a human donor with alopecia areata.

Concerning this clone itself: This same CDR3 is encoded by further DNA sequences in the sample. V usage is TRBV6-5 and J usage is TRBJ2-2, with D uncertain. The germline V gene encodes CDR1 MNHEY and CDR2 SVGAGI. V was trimmed by 3 bases and J by 4 bases, leaving 3 bases between them. This CDR3 comprises 12 residues. In DNA form, the CDR3 reads TGTGCCAGCAGTTATGGCACCGGGGAGCTGTTTTTT. This encodes CASSYGTGELFF.

There are a few counts of this clone. Here the CDR3 DNA reads TGCAGCGTTGTCGGGCGGGGGGATGTCTTAGATACGCAGTATTTT. This gives the protein CSVVGRGDVLDTQYF. The chain carries TRBV29-1 and TRBJ2-3, with TRBD2 matching over 8 bases. CDR1 is SQVTM, CDR2 ANQGSEA, per germline. V was pared by 4 bases and J by 5 bases, with 11 bases of the junction left unmatched. This CDR3 contains 15 residues.

V and J are TRBV7-3 and TRBJ2-3, with D tentatively TRBD1 (6 bases). Germline CDR1 and CDR2: SGHTA and FQGTGA. The CDR3 spans 15 residues. Deletions cut 5 bases from V and 4 bases from J, with 16 bases between. In DNA, the CDR3 is TGTGCCAGCAGCAGGACAGCCGGGGCGGCAGATACGCAGTATTTT. As protein: CASSRTAGAADTQYF.

The genes are TRBV6-5 and TRBJ2-5; possible D gene TRBD2, 6 bases. This CDR3 contains 14 residues. V was cut by 8 bases and J by 4 bases, with 17 bases left in between. In germline, CDR1 is MNHEY, CDR2 SVGAGI. CDR3 in amino acids: CASGVWGGGETQYF. CDR3 nucleotide sequence: TGTGCCAGCGGAGTGTGGGGAGGAGGAGAGACCCAGTACTTC.

Only a few counts were recorded for this clone. The CDR3 region is CASSLKAGVTEAFF. CDR3 coding DNA: TGTGCCAGCAGCTTAAAGGCAGGGGTCACTGAAGCTTTCTTT. The rearrangement links TRBV7-2 to TRBJ1-1; maybe TRBD1 (6 bases). CDR3 size: 14 residues. Germline V lookup: CDR1 SGHTA, CDR2 FQGNSA. V was pared by 2 bases and J by 4 bases, with 11 bases between.

This clone has a handful of counts. This sequence joins TRBV5-6 and TRBJ1-1; no firm D call. Germline V gene sequence: CDR1 SGHDT, CDR2 YYEEEE. V lost 3 bases, J lost 1 base, and 13 bases lay in between. The CDR3 has 15 residues. CDR3 amino acids: CASSSQVGWNTEAFF. As DNA, the CDR3 is TGTGCCAGCAGCTCCCAGGTCGGGTGGAACACTGAAGCTTTCTTT.

This chain uses TRBV29-1 with TRBJ2-3; the match to TRBD2 covers 8 bases. There are 14 residues in the CDR3. Trimming at V came to 3 bases and at J to 3 bases, leaving 5 bases not matched to a gene. CDR1 and CDR2 from the germline V gene are SQVTM and ANQGSEA. The CDR3 sequence is CSVDPSGGTDTQYF. The DNA for the CDR3 is TGCAGCGTTGACCCAAGCGGGGGAACAGATACGCAGTATTTT.

The chain is built from TRBV28 and TRBJ2-5; 7 positions match TRBD1. The CDR3 consists of 16 residues. V gave up 3 bases and J gave up 5 bases; unmatched junction bases: 12. Germline V CDR1 and CDR2: MDHEN, SYDVKM. CDR3 amino acids: CASSFLGTEERETQYF. The CDR3 bases are TGTGCCAGCAGTTTTCTCGGGACAGAGGAACGGGAGACCCAGTACTTC. The full variable domain, completed using reference TRBV28 and TRBJ2-5, is DVKVTQSSRYLVKRTGEKVFLECVQDMDHENMFWYRQDPGLGLRLIYFSYDVKMKEKGDIPEGYSVSREKKERFSLILESASTNQTSMYLCASSFLGTEERETQYFGPGTRLLVL.

The sample holds a few counts of this clone. The J gene is TRBJ2-1, the V gene TRBV4-1; maybe TRBD1 (5 bases). Germline V gene lookup returns CDR1 MGHRA and CDR2 YSYEKL. The V end lost 4 bases, the J end lost 0 bases, and 10 bases lay between the germline ends. This CDR3 spans 15 amino acids. CDR3 residues: CASSPAQGSYNEQFF. Here the CDR3 DNA reads TGCGCCAGCAGCCCGGCCCAGGGCTCCTACAATGAGCAGTTCTTC.

The CDR3 coding sequence is TGTGCCAGCAGTTCCCTCCCCCAGGAGGTCATCGATGAGCAGTTCTTC. It translates to CASSSLPQEVIDEQFF. The J gene is TRBJ2-1, the V gene TRBV27, with D maybe TRBD2 (5 bases). The V gene lost 4 bases and the J gene lost 8 bases, with 21 bases spanning the gap. The germline CDR1 and CDR2 sequences are MNHEY and SMNVEV (reference sequence). The CDR3 runs to 16 residues.

This clone has just a few counts. The gene calls are TRBV5-6 and TRBJ2-2; TRBD1 might be the D (6 bases). Germline V gives CDR1 SGHDT, CDR2 YYEEEE. The CDR3 runs to 14 residues. Trimming took 5 bases from V and 2 from J, leaving 10 bases between them. CDR3 residues: CASRPGQNTGELFF. CDR3 coding DNA: TGTGCCAGCAGACCGGGACAAAACACCGGGGAGCTGTTTTTT. The full variable domain, completed using reference TRBV5-6 and TRBJ2-2, is DAGVTQSPTHLIKTRGQQVTLRCSPKSGHDTVSWYQQALGQGPQFIFQYYEEEERQRGNFPDRFSGHQFPNYSSELNVNALLLGDSALYLCASRPGQNTGELFFGEGSRLTVL.

The chain carries TRBV30 and TRBJ2-6, with D hard to call. This CDR3 spans 14 amino acids. The germline V and J ends were trimmed by 3 bases and 0 bases, with 6 bases remaining between them. Looked up from germline, CDR1 is GTSNPN and CDR2 is SVGIG (reference sequence). For the CDR3, the DNA is TGTGCCTGGAGCCTGGGCTCTGGGGCCAACGTCCTGACTTTC. Protein: CAWSLGSGANVLTF.

V gene TRBV14 combines with J gene TRBJ2-5; D ambiguous. This CDR3 region has 13 residues. Germline V gene lookup returns CDR1 SGHDN and CDR2 FVKESK. With 2 bases removed from V and 6 bases from J, the gap between germline ends came to 10 bases. CDR3 residues: CASSQWRKQTQYF. For the CDR3, the DNA is TGTGCCAGCAGCCAATGGCGAAAACAGACCCAGTACTTC.

The chain has TRBV7-9 and TRBJ2-7; 8 positions agree with TRBD1. The J segment lost 6 bases and the V segment lost 11 bases, leaving 6 bases of the junction unmatched. This CDR3 contains 11 residues. Germline lookup yields CDR1 SEHNR and CDR2 FQNEAQ (reference sequence). The DNA of the CDR3 is TGTGCCGACGGACAGGGTCTCGAGCAGTACTTC. Translation gives CADGQGLEQYF.

This chain uses TRBV13 with TRBJ2-5, with D uncertain. The CDR3 runs to 11 residues. The V end lost 5 bases, the J end lost 5 bases, and 6 bases lay between the germline ends. CDR1 and CDR2 from the germline V gene are PRHDT and FYEKMQ (reference sequence). CDR3 amino acids: CASSTRETQYF. In nucleotides, the CDR3 is TGTGCCAGCAGCACGAGGGAGACCCAGTACTTC.

V is TRBV27 and J is TRBJ1-6; D possibly corresponds to TRBD1 (6 bases). CDR1 and CDR2 (germline): MNHEY, SMNVEV (reference sequence). V lost 5 bases and J lost 7, with 12 bases in between. The CDR3 consists of 14 residues. The CDR3 coding sequence is TGTGCCAGCAGTCCGCGGGACATAAATTCACCCCTCCACTTT. Protein product: CASSPRDINSPLHF.

V and J are TRBV4-1 and TRBJ2-5, with D maybe TRBD1 (6 bases). CDR1 and CDR2 (germline): MGHRA, YSYEKL. There are 14 residues in the CDR3. The V and J ends lost 0 bases and 2 bases respectively, with 7 bases between them. The CDR3 DNA sequence: TGCGCCAGCAGCCAAGAAGGGGGTCAAGAGACCCAGTACTTC. It is translated as CASSQEGGQETQYF.

The J gene is TRBJ2-5, the V gene TRBV2; 7 bases fit TRBD1. This CDR3 spans 12 amino acids. The V segment lost 7 bases and the J segment 4 bases; nucleotides outside the gene matches: 3. Germline CDR1 is SNHLY and CDR2 is FYNNEI. The CDR3 DNA follows: TGTGCCAGCAAAACAGGGGTAGAGACCCAGTACTTC. This gives the protein CASKTGVETQYF.

This clone was recorded only once. The rearrangement links TRBV6-6 to TRBJ2-3, with 9 bases lining up with TRBD1. The ends lost 2 bases at V and 4 bases at J; junction bases unmatched: 1. Germline loops: CDR1 MNHNY, CDR2 SVGAGI (reference sequence). This CDR3 is built from 14 residues. The CDR3 DNA follows: TGTGCCAGCAGTTACAGGGACAGGGCAGATACGCAGTATTTT. Protein product: CASSYRDRADTQYF.

This rearrangement joins TRBV6-5 to TRBJ2-7; D is uncertain. Trimming cost V 8 bases and J 4 bases, with 9 bases left between them. The CDR3 spans 11 residues. The germline V gene encodes CDR1 MNHEY and CDR2 SVGAGI. For the CDR3, the DNA is TGTGCCAGCGGAAACGAGTACGAGCAGTACTTC. It codes for CASGNEYEQYF.

This clone appeared a few times. V usage is TRBV7-6 and J usage is TRBJ2-3; D is ambiguous. CDR1 is SGHVS and CDR2 is FNYEAQ in the germline V gene. V lost 5 bases, J lost 0 bases, and 3 bases lay in between. The CDR3 totals 12 residues. The CDR3 protein is CASSDSTDTQYF. CDR3 coding DNA: TGTGCCAGCAGCGACAGCACAGATACGCAGTATTTT.

The chain joins TRBV5-1 to TRBJ2-7; 9 positions match TRBD1. V gave up 5 bases and J gave up 7 bases; unmatched junction bases: 10. This CDR3 contains 14 residues. Germline CDR1 SGHRS, CDR2 YFSETQ. CDR3 in amino acids: CASSTGQGGYEQYF. For the CDR3, the DNA is TGCGCCAGCAGTACGGGACAGGGAGGGTATGAGCAGTACTTC.

The chain couples TRBV12-5 to TRBJ1-2; weak D call: TRBD1 (6 bases). Germline V gene sequence: CDR1 LGHNT, CDR2 FRNRAP. Trimming stripped 6 bases from V and 2 bases from J, with 13 bases between. CDR3 length: 14 amino acids. CDR3 DNA sequence: TGTGCTAGTGGCACCGGGGGCCCCAACTATGGCTACACCTTC. This translates into CASGTGGPNYGYTF.

This clone was detected only a few times. The CDR3 spells CASSLLGPRYEQYF. For the CDR3, the DNA is TGTGCCAGCAGTTTATTGGGGCCGCGCTACGAGCAGTACTTC. The genes are TRBV27 and TRBJ2-7, with TRBD1 as a possible D gene (5 bases). V gave up 1 base and J gave up 3 bases, with 10 bases separating them. Germline CDR1 is MNHEY and CDR2 is SMNVEV (reference sequence). The length of the CDR3 is 14 residues.

This chain uses TRBV2 with TRBJ2-5; D is undetermined. Germline V gene lookup returns CDR1 SNHLY and CDR2 FYNNEI. The CDR3 length is 13 residues. The V end was cut by 7 bases, the J end by 3 bases, with 12 bases between. The CDR3 is CASISQTKETQYF. Here the CDR3 DNA reads TGTGCCAGCATCTCACAGACAAAAGAGACCCAGTACTTC. Combining the CDR3 with reference TRBV2 and TRBJ2-5 gives the whole variable domain EPEVTQTPSHQVTQMGQEVILRCVPISNHLYFYWYRQILGQKVEFLVSFYNNEISEKSEIFDDQFSVERPDGSNFTLKIRSTKLEDSAMYFCASISQTKETQYFGPGTRLLVL.

This chain joins TRBV29-1 and TRBJ2-2; D remains unclear. Germline values: CDR1 SQVTM, CDR2 ANQGSEA. V dropped 7 bases and J dropped 8 bases, with 11 bases sitting between them. The length of the CDR3 is 11 residues. CDR3 nucleotide sequence: TGCAGCGGGCTGTATTTGGGGGAGCTGTTTTTT. Translated, it gives CSGLYLGELFF.